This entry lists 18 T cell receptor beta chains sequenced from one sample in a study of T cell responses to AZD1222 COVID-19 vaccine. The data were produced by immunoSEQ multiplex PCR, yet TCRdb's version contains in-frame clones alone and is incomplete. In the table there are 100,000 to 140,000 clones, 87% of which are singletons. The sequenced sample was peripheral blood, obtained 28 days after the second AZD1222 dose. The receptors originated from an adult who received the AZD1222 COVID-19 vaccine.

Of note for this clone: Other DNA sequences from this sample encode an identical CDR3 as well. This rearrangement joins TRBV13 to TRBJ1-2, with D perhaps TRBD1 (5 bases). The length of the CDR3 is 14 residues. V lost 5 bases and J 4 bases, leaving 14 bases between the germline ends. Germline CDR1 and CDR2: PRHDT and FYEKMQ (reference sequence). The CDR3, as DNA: TGTGCCAGCAGCCTGGGAAAGGGGCTCTATGGCTACACCTTC. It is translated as CASSLGKGLYGYTF.

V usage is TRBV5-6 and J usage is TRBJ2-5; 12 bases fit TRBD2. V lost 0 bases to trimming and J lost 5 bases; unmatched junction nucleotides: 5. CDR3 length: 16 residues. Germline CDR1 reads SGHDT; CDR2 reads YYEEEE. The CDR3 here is CASSLGLAGARETQYF. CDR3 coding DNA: TGTGCCAGCAGCTTGGGACTAGCGGGGGCGCGGGAGACCCAGTACTTC. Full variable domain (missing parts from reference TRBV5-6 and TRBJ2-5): DAGVTQSPTHLIKTRGQQVTLRCSPKSGHDTVSWYQQALGQGPQFIFQYYEEEERQRGNFPDRFSGHQFPNYSSELNVNALLLGDSALYLCASSLGLAGARETQYFGPGTRLLVL.

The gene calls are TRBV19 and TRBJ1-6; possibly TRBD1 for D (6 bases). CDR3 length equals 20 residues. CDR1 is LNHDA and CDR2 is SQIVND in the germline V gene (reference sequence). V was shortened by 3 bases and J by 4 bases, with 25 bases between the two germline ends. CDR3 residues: CASSIGLFYGQTGYNSPLHF. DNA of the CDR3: TGTGCCAGTAGTATCGGTCTCTTTTATGGTCAGACAGGTTATAATTCACCCCTCCACTTT. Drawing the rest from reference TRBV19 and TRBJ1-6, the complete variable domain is DGGITQSPKYLFRKEGQNVTLSCEQNLNHDAMYWYRQDPGQGLRLIYYSQIVNDFQKGDIAEGYSVSREKKESFPLTVTSAQKNPTAFYLCASSIGLFYGQTGYNSPLHFGNGTRLTVT.

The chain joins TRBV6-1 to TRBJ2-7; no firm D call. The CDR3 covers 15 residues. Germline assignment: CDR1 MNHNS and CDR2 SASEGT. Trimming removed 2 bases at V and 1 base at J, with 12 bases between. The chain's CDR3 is CASSETVTASYEQYF. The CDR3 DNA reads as TGTGCCAGCAGTGAAACTGTTACTGCTTCCTACGAGCAGTACTTC.

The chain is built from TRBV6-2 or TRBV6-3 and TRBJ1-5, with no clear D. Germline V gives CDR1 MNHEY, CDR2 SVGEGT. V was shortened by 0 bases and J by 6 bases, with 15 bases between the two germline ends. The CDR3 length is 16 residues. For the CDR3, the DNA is TGTGCCAGCAGTTACTCAGTTTCCCCACCGGGTCAGCCCCAGCATTTT. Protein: CASSYSVSPPGQPQHF.

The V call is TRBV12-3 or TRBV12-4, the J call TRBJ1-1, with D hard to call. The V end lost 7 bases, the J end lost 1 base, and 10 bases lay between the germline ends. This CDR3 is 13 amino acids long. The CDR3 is CASNSEWNTEAFF. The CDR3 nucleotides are TGTGCCAGCAATTCGGAGTGGAACACTGAAGCTTTCTTT.

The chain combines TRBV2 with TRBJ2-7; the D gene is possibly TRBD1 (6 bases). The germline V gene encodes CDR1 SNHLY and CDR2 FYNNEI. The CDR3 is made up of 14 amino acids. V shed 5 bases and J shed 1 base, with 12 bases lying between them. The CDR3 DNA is TGTGCCAGCAGTCCCGAGGGGGTGTCCTACGAGCAGTACTTC. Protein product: CASSPEGVSYEQYF. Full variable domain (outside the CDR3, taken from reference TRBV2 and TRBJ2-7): EPEVTQTPSHQVTQMGQEVILRCVPISNHLYFYWYRQILGQKVEFLVSFYNNEISEKSEIFDDQFSVERPDGSNFTLKIRSTKLEDSAMYFCASSPEGVSYEQYFGPGTRLTVT.

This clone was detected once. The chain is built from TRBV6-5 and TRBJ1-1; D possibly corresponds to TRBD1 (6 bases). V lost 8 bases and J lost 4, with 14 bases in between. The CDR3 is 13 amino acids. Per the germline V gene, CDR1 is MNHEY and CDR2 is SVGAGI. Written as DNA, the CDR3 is TGTGCCAGCCCATTGATAGGGGGCACTGAAGCTTTCTTT. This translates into CASPLIGGTEAFF.

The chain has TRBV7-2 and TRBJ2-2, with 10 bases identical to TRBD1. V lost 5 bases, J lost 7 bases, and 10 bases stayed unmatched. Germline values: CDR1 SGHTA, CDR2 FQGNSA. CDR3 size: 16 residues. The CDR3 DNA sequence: TGTGCCAGCAGCACGACAGGGGGCGTACCGGGCGGGGAGCTGTTTTTT. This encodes CASSTTGGVPGGELFF.

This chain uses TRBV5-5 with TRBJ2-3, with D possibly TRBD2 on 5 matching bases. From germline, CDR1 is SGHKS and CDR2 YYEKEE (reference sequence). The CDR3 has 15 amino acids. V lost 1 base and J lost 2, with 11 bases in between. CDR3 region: CASSLQSGHTDTQYF. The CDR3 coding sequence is TGTGCCAGCAGCTTGCAAAGCGGTCACACAGATACGCAGTATTTT.

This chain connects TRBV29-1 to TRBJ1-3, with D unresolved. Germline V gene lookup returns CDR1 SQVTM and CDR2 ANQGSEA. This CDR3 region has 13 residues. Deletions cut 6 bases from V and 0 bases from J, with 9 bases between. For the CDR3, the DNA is TGCAGCGTCCTACTCAGCTCTGGAAACACCATATATTTT. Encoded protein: CSVLLSSGNTIYF.

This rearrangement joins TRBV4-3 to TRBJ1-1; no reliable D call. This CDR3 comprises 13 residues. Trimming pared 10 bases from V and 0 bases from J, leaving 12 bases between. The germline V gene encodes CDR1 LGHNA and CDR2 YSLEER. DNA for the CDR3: TGCGCCACCTCTCTCGGGATGAACACTGAAGCTTTCTTT. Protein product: CATSLGMNTEAFF.

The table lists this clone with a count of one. For the CDR3, the DNA is TGTGCCAGCAGCCAAGAACTGACAGGGGCCAATGGCTACACCTTC. Translating it yields CASSQELTGANGYTF. The rearrangement uses TRBV3-1 (or the pseudogene TRBV3-2) and TRBJ1-2, with 8 bases that match TRBD1. In germline, CDR1 is LGHDT, CDR2 YNNKEL (reference sequence). This CDR3 has 15 amino acids. The V segment lost 0 bases and the J segment 6 bases; nucleotides outside the gene matches: 6.

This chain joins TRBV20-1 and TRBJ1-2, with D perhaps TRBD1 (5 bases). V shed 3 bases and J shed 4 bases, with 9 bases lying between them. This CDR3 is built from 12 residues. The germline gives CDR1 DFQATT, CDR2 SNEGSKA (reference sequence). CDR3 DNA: TGCAGTGCTAGTAGTGGGGGCTATGGCTACACCTTC. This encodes CSASSGGYGYTF.

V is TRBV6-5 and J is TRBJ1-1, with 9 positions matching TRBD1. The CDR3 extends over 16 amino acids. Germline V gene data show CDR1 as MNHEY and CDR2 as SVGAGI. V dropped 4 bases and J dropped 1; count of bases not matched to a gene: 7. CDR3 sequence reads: CASSWHPGQGNTEAFF. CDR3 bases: TGTGCCAGCAGTTGGCACCCGGGACAGGGGAACACTGAAGCTTTCTTT.

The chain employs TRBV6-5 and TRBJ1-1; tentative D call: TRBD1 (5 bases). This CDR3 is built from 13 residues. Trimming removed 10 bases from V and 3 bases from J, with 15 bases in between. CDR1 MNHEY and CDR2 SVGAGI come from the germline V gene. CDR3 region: CATLFGGYTEAFF. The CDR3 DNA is TGTGCCACCCTGTTCGGGGGATACACTGAAGCTTTCTTT.

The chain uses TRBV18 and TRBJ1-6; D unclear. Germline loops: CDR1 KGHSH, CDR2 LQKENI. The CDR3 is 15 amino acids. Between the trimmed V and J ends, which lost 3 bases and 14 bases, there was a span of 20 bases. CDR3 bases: TGTGCCAGCTCACCCGGTAAAGGGAAGGCATTATCCCTCCACTTT. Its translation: CASSPGKGKALSLHF. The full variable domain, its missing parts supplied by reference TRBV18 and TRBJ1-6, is NAGVMQNPRHLVRRRGQEARLRCSPMKGHSHVYWYRQLPEEGLKFMVYLQKENIIDESGMPKERFSAEFPKEGPSILRIQQVVRGDSAAYFCASSPGKGKALSLHFGNGTRLTVT.

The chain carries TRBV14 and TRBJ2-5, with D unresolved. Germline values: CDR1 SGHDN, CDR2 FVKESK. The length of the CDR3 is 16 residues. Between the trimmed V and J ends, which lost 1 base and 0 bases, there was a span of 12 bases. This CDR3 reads CASSQVSVQYQETQYF. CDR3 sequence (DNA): TGTGCCAGCAGCCAAGTTTCCGTCCAGTACCAAGAGACCCAGTACTTC.